Presented here are 7 T cell receptor beta chains from one specimen sequenced in a study of blood T cell repertoires in COVID-19. Sequencing was performed with immunoSEQ multiplex PCR; in TCRdb, only in-frame clones are kept and a portion is missing. The sample includes approximately 210,000 clones, more than 75% of them seen just once. Source material: peripheral blood. The receptors originated from a woman in her thirties or forties with acute or convalescent COVID-19.

The gene calls are TRBV27 and TRBJ1-1; D is perhaps TRBD1 (6 bases). The CDR3 length is 15 residues. V gave up 5 bases and J gave up 0 bases, with 13 bases separating them. Per germline, CDR1 MNHEY and CDR2 SMNVEV (reference sequence). The CDR3 loop is CASSKGTGMNTEAFF. For the CDR3, the DNA is TGTGCCAGCAGTAAGGGAACAGGGATGAACACTGAAGCTTTCTTT.

V gene TRBV6-2 or TRBV6-3 combines with J gene TRBJ2-1; D is undetermined. V dropped 2 bases and J dropped 5 bases, with 13 bases sitting between them. CDR1 and CDR2 from the germline V gene are MNHEY and SVGEGT. This CDR3 comprises 15 residues. The CDR3 reads CASSYLALVDNEQFF. The CDR3 DNA is TGTGCCAGCAGTTACCTGGCGCTAGTGGACAATGAGCAGTTCTTC.

The chain employs TRBV3-1 (or the pseudogene TRBV3-2) and TRBJ1-1, with D perhaps TRBD1 (5 bases). V gave up 5 bases and J gave up 1 base, with 5 bases separating them. Germline assignment: CDR1 LGHDT and CDR2 YNNKEL (reference sequence). This CDR3 has 12 residues. CDR3 DNA: TGTGCCAGCAGCGACAGGAACACTGAAGCTTTCTTT. Residues: CASSDRNTEAFF.

The chain is built from TRBV6-2 or TRBV6-3 and TRBJ1-2; D unclear. Germline V gene data show CDR1 as MNHEY and CDR2 as SVGEGT. There are 14 residues in the CDR3. V shed 6 bases and J shed 0 bases, with 11 bases lying between them. The CDR3 nucleotides read TGTGCCAGCAGCCACCGGGGAGCTAACTATGGCTACACCTTC. The encoded protein is CASSHRGANYGYTF.

This rearrangement joins TRBV29-1 to TRBJ2-1; 8 bases align to TRBD1. The CDR3 contains 14 residues. Unmatched junction bases numbered 10, after V lost 7 bases and J lost 5 bases. The germline V gene encodes CDR1 SQVTM and CDR2 ANQGSEA. CDR3: CSACRGLGNNEQFF. The CDR3 region has the DNA TGCAGCGCATGCAGGGGGCTAGGGAACAATGAGCAGTTCTTC.

This rearrangement joins TRBV9 to TRBJ2-4, with a tentative D call TRBD2 (6 bases). From germline, CDR1 is SGDLS and CDR2 YYNGEE. V lost 5 bases, J lost 7 bases, and 16 bases lay in between. The CDR3 has 14 amino acids. CDR3 amino acids: CASRGTGSGNIQYF. The CDR3 DNA reads TGTGCCAGCAGGGGGACCGGCAGCGGGAACATTCAGTACTTC.

The rearrangement uses TRBV6-2 or TRBV6-3 and TRBJ2-7, with D possibly being TRBD1 (6 bases). Per germline, CDR1 MNHEY and CDR2 SVGEGT. This CDR3 comprises 13 residues. Deletions cut 2 bases from V and 3 bases from J, with 8 bases between. The CDR3 region is CASSYAGDYEQYF. As DNA, the CDR3 is TGTGCCAGCAGTTACGCAGGGGACTACGAGCAGTACTTC.